The clone carrying this TCR beta chain was counted at least ten times. J was trimmed by 7 bases and V by 4 bases; bases with no gene match: 10. The CDR3 length is 15 residues. Germline CDR1 reads MDHEN; CDR2 reads SYDVKM. The entry originates in a study of T cells of healthy individuals. Each CDR3 protein gets one entry after TCRdb re-called the 5' RACE reads with MiXCR. The sample lists around 100,000 distinct CDR3 sequences; 17% were seen once. The TCR sequence derives from a human donor in good health. The chain recombines TRBV28 with TRBJ2-1; TRBD1 agrees at 7 bases. The CDR3 nucleotides are TGTGCCAGCAGTTGGGCACAGGGGCTCGAGAATGAGCAGTTCTTC. It encodes CASSWAQGLENEQFF.